This TCR beta chain is drawn from a study of OX40 agonist ivuxolimab in advanced cancers. As regards this clone: Its cognate antigen is unknown.

Study-wide points: People who partly responded at 0.1-3.0 mg/kg had some of the least clonal expansion seen.

Germline-derived CDR1 and CDR2 are MGHDK and SYGVNS. The length of the CDR3 is 15 residues. Trimming stripped 4 bases from V and 3 bases from J, with 12 bases between. Profiling relied on immunoSEQ multiplex PCR, and the TCRdb table lists in-frame clones only, not all of them. The data show approximately 57,000 clones, approximately 88% seen once. The sequence was collected from an adult with an advanced solid tumor such as melanoma, head and neck, liver or kidney cancer. The starting material was CD4+ or CD8+ T cells sorted from blood, obtained in a trial of the OX40 agonist ivuxolimab. The chain is built from TRBV25-1 and TRBJ2-2, with D tentatively TRBD1 (6 bases). This CDR3 is CASSGWTVYTGELFF. The CDR3 DNA reads TGTGCCAGCAGTGGTTGGACAGTATACACCGGGGAGCTGTTTTTT. Drawing the rest from reference TRBV25-1 and TRBJ2-2, the complete variable domain is EADIYQTPRYLVIGTGKKITLECSQTMGHDKMYWYQQDPGMELHLIHYSYGVNSTEKGDLSSESTVSRIRTEHFPLTLESARPSHTSQYLCASSGWTVYTGELFFGEGSRLTVL.